Included here is one TCR beta chain sequence, with context. Its matching antigen is unknown. This record belongs to a study of T cell responses to AZD1222 COVID-19 vaccine. V shed 4 bases and J 3 bases; nucleotides not matched to a gene: 9. This CDR3 spans 16 amino acids. Looked up from germline, CDR1 is SGHRS and CDR2 is YFSETQ. Some second doses came at about 4 weeks and others at about 12 weeks; these were pooled. Overall study findings and caveats: CD4 TCRs covered the whole spike, strongest at regions 160-218 and 743-854. Spike-specific TCR breadth and depth rose after two AZD1222 doses.

Here immunoSEQ multiplex PCR was the method, and the copy in TCRdb shows in-frame clones only, minus some. The sample holds 120,000 or so clones, around nine tenths seen once. The sequencing used peripheral blood, collected 28 days after the second AZD1222 dose. This receptor was taken from an adult who received the AZD1222 COVID-19 vaccine. The gene calls are TRBV5-1 and TRBJ2-7, with 11 bases matching TRBD2. This CDR3 is CASSLAPGLADYEQYF. CDR3 sequence (DNA): TGCGCCAGCAGCCTGGCTCCGGGACTAGCGGACTACGAGCAGTACTTC. Full variable domain (remainder filled in from reference TRBV5-1 and TRBJ2-7): KAGVTQTPRYLIKTRGQQVTLSCSPISGHRSVSWYQQTPGQGLQFLFEYFSETQRNKGNFPGRFSGRQFSNSRSEMNVSTLELGDSALYLCASSLAPGLADYEQYFGPGTRLTVT.